Below, one T cell receptor (beta chain) is given with its context. Its cognate antigen is unknown. This sample is part of a study of shared clonotypes between healthy human individuals. Study details: The donor group consisted of two women and three men, aged 18 to 49.

As handled by the study authors: ImmunoSEQ output held junction-only sequences without quality scores, so filtering differed. Clones were sequenced by immunoSEQ multiplex PCR, and TCRdb holds only the in-frame ones, with some missing. That table furnishes V, J and clone size, whereas the DNA furnished D and trimming. This sample carries approximately 470,000 clones, more than 65% of them seen once, and the ten largest clones take 9.5% to 15%. CDR3 length: 14 residues. Germline trimming cut 4 bases from V and 8 bases from J; bases unmatched to any gene: 3. The germline CDR1 and CDR2 sequences are MNHNS and SASEGT. The study, taken as a whole, reports: The expectation was that sequencing depth would affect clonotype sharing among donors.

The sequence derives from a woman in her 40s in good health. Some clones in this sample may be carry-over from other donors' samples. The sample consisted of PBMCs. The V call is TRBV6-1, the J call TRBJ1-4, with 11 bases lining up with TRBD1. CDR3 nucleotides: TGTGCCAGCAGTGGGACAGGGGGCTGGGAAAAACTGTTTTTT. This codes for CASSGTGGWEKLFF.